A selection of T cell receptor beta chains follows, all from one sample in a study of T cell repertoires in cytomegalovirus infection. TCRdb ran MiXCR on the reads and lists one entry per CDR3 protein. This table holds fewer than 700,000 distinct CDR3 sequences, 20% to 30% found once. Sample: CD8+ T cells from PBMCs. These receptors originate from a human donor in good health (CMV status not recorded). Some clones in this sample may be carry-over from other donors' samples. Each CDR3 is given with its conserved first and last residue. The D gene is left open where the match is weak. The size of a clone is reported for some rows only, either as once, few or many, or as a class for expanded clones.

j_call: TRBJ1-1
d_call: -
clone_size: many
v_call: TRBV7-9
cdr3_nt: TGTGCCAGCACCGGGACCCCAGAGAACACTGAAGCTTTCTTT
cdr3_aa: CASTGTPENTEAFF

j_call: TRBJ1-6
d_call: -
clone_size: many
v_call: TRBV20-1
cdr3_nt: TGCAGTGAATTTGGGCCAGGGCTCTCACCCCTCCACTTT
cdr3_aa: CSEFGPGLSPLHF

j_call: TRBJ2-1
d_call: TRBD1
clone_size: many
v_call: TRBV4-2
cdr3_nt: TGTGCCAGCAGCGACAGGGGCTACAATGAGCAGTTCTTC
cdr3_aa: CASSDRGYNEQFF

j_call: TRBJ2-7
d_call: -
clone_size: few
v_call: TRBV15
cdr3_nt: TGTGCCACCAGCAGACTCCGGGACAAGTCCTACGAGCAGTACTTC
cdr3_aa: CATSRLRDKSYEQYF

j_call: TRBJ2-3
d_call: -
clone_size: few
v_call: TRBV12-3/TRBV12-4
cdr3_nt: TGTGCCAGCAGTTTGTATGTCCCAGATACGCAGTATTTT
cdr3_aa: CASSLYVPDTQYF

j_call: TRBJ1-1
d_call: -
clone_size: -
v_call: TRBV7-9
cdr3_nt: TGTGCCATTATGGGACAGAACACTGAAGCTTTCTTT
cdr3_aa: CAIMGQNTEAFF

j_call: TRBJ2-1
d_call: -
clone_size: few
v_call: TRBV14
cdr3_nt: TGTGCCAGCAGCCAAGGGGATTTGTGGGGGAGACTTGGCGATGAGCAGTTCTTC
cdr3_aa: CASSQGDLWGRLGDEQFF

j_call: TRBJ2-5
d_call: -
clone_size: -
v_call: TRBV7-2
cdr3_nt: TGTGCCGGCAGCTACCTACTCGGGATCAAAGAGACCCAGTACTTC
cdr3_aa: CAGSYLLGIKETQYF

j_call: TRBJ1-1
d_call: -
clone_size: many
v_call: TRBV7-2
cdr3_nt: TGTGCCAGCAGCCCAGGGTCGCGGGGTGGTTATTTGAACACTGAAGCTTTCTTT
cdr3_aa: CASSPGSRGGYLNTEAFF

j_call: TRBJ1-1
d_call: TRBD1
clone_size: -
v_call: TRBV28
cdr3_nt: TGTGCCAGCAGTTTACAGGGGGGGCGGAACACTGAAGCTTTCTTT
cdr3_aa: CASSLQGGRNTEAFF

j_call: TRBJ2-3
d_call: TRBD1
clone_size: many
v_call: TRBV29-1
cdr3_nt: TGCAGCGCCAACAGGGGGCCTACAGATACGCAGTATTTT
cdr3_aa: CSANRGPTDTQYF

j_call: TRBJ2-1
d_call: -
clone_size: few
v_call: TRBV6-5
cdr3_nt: TGTGCCAGCAGTTACGAGGGGGGGCCAGGTGAGCAGTTCTTC
cdr3_aa: CASSYEGGPGEQFF

j_call: TRBJ1-1
d_call: -
clone_size: -
v_call: TRBV15
cdr3_nt: TGTGCCACCAGCAGAGAGGGGTCGAACACTGAAGCTTTCTTT
cdr3_aa: CATSREGSNTEAFF

j_call: TRBJ1-1
d_call: -
clone_size: few
v_call: TRBV4-2
cdr3_nt: TGTGCCAGCACGCTACGATCGGGTGATACTGAAGCTTTCTTT
cdr3_aa: CASTLRSGDTEAFF

j_call: TRBJ2-1
d_call: -
clone_size: -
v_call: TRBV13
cdr3_nt: TGTGCCAGCAGCCCCGCCCGGGGCCTGACGAATGAGCAGTTCTTC
cdr3_aa: CASSPARGLTNEQFF

j_call: TRBJ2-1
d_call: TRBD2
clone_size: few
v_call: TRBV7-6
cdr3_nt: TGTGCCAGCAGCTTTCCCTGGGGGGGAGGCAATGAGCAGTTCTTC
cdr3_aa: CASSFPWGGGNEQFF

j_call: TRBJ2-7
d_call: TRBD2
clone_size: -
v_call: TRBV29-1
cdr3_nt: TGCAGCGTTGCGGCGGGGGGCGCCTACGAGCAGTACTTC
cdr3_aa: CSVAAGGAYEQYF

j_call: TRBJ2-3
d_call: -
clone_size: many
v_call: TRBV7-2
cdr3_nt: TGTGCCAGCAGCTTAGGACAGCTGCTCACAGATACGCAGTATTTT
cdr3_aa: CASSLGQLLTDTQYF

j_call: TRBJ1-1
d_call: -
clone_size: many
v_call: TRBV7-2
cdr3_nt: TGTGCCAGCAGCTTAGTTGGGGATACTGAAGCTTTCTTT
cdr3_aa: CASSLVGDTEAFF

j_call: TRBJ2-3
d_call: -
clone_size: few
v_call: TRBV27
cdr3_nt: TGTGCCACCCTCAGGGGGGGCACAGATACGCAGTATTTT
cdr3_aa: CATLRGGTDTQYF

j_call: TRBJ1-6
d_call: TRBD1
clone_size: -
v_call: TRBV7-3
cdr3_nt: TGTGCCAGCAGTTATGGACAGGATGGTTCACCCCTCCACTTT
cdr3_aa: CASSYGQDGSPLHF

j_call: TRBJ2-3
d_call: TRBD2
clone_size: -
v_call: TRBV2
cdr3_nt: TGTGCCAGCAGCGTCTCCGAACTAGCGGGCCTCCCGGGAGATACGCAGTATTTT
cdr3_aa: CASSVSELAGLPGDTQYF

j_call: TRBJ2-3
d_call: -
clone_size: -
v_call: TRBV12-5
cdr3_nt: TGTGCTAGTGGCCTCGGACCGCTGCTCACAGATACGCAGTATTTT
cdr3_aa: CASGLGPLLTDTQYF

j_call: TRBJ2-7
d_call: TRBD1
clone_size: few
v_call: TRBV6-5
cdr3_nt: TGTGCCAGCAGTTCTCCTGGACAGGGGCCCGAGCAGTACTTC
cdr3_aa: CASSSPGQGPEQYF

j_call: TRBJ1-1
d_call: -
clone_size: many
v_call: TRBV7-9
cdr3_nt: TGTGCCAGTAGTCCAGGGACGAACACTGAAGCTTTCTTT
cdr3_aa: CASSPGTNTEAFF

j_call: TRBJ1-1
d_call: -
clone_size: -
v_call: TRBV7-2
cdr3_nt: TGTGCCAGCAGCTTAAAGGTTGTAGTCACTGAAGCTTTCTTT
cdr3_aa: CASSLKVVVTEAFF

j_call: TRBJ1-1
d_call: -
clone_size: -
v_call: TRBV28
cdr3_nt: TGTGCCAGCAGTCCCCCTCGACAAGTGAACACTGAAGCTTTCTTT
cdr3_aa: CASSPPRQVNTEAFF

j_call: TRBJ2-1
d_call: -
clone_size: few
v_call: TRBV3-1
cdr3_nt: TGTGCCAGCAGCCAAGGAACGACTTACGCTGAGCAGTTCTTC
cdr3_aa: CASSQGTTYAEQFF

j_call: TRBJ2-1
d_call: -
clone_size: -
v_call: TRBV12-3/TRBV12-4
cdr3_nt: TGTGCCAGCACCTTGGAGAATGAGCAGTTCTTC
cdr3_aa: CASTLENEQFF

j_call: TRBJ1-2
d_call: TRBD1
clone_size: many
v_call: TRBV10-3
cdr3_nt: TGTGCCATCAGTGAGGGTCCCTTTCCGGGACAGGGCGCCCTCCTATGCGGCTACACCTTC
cdr3_aa: CAISEGPFPGQGALLCGYTF

j_call: TRBJ2-1
d_call: -
clone_size: many
v_call: TRBV12-3/TRBV12-4
cdr3_nt: TGTGCCTGTAGCGAGAGCGATGAGCAGTTCTTC
cdr3_aa: CACSESDEQFF

j_call: TRBJ1-2
d_call: -
clone_size: -
v_call: TRBV2
cdr3_nt: TGTGCCAGCAGTGAAGGTGGCGTCAACAATGGCTACACCTTC
cdr3_aa: CASSEGGVNNGYTF

j_call: TRBJ2-5
d_call: TRBD2
clone_size: few
v_call: TRBV28
cdr3_nt: TGTGCCAGCACTCCGCGGGGGGGCTATATGGAGACCCAGTACTTC
cdr3_aa: CASTPRGGYMETQYF

j_call: TRBJ2-5
d_call: TRBD1
clone_size: many
v_call: TRBV12-3/TRBV12-4
cdr3_nt: TGTGCCAGCAGTTTATACCGGGACAGGGGGACCCAGTACTTC
cdr3_aa: CASSLYRDRGTQYF

j_call: TRBJ2-3
d_call: -
clone_size: few
v_call: TRBV20-1
cdr3_nt: TGCAGTGCTAGCGCCAGAATCACAGATACGCAGTATTTT
cdr3_aa: CSASARITDTQYF

j_call: TRBJ1-6
d_call: TRBD1
clone_size: few
v_call: TRBV5-6
cdr3_nt: TGTGCCAGCAGCCCGACGACAGGGGGCCGTTCACCCCTCCACTTT
cdr3_aa: CASSPTTGGRSPLHF

j_call: TRBJ2-2
d_call: -
clone_size: -
v_call: TRBV6-5
cdr3_nt: TGTGCCAGCAACAGGGTCTCCAACACCGGGGAGCTGTTTTTT
cdr3_aa: CASNRVSNTGELFF

j_call: TRBJ1-2
d_call: -
clone_size: many
v_call: TRBV7-2
cdr3_nt: TGTGCCAGCCCGGGGGGGGTAGGCTACACCTTC
cdr3_aa: CASPGGVGYTF